A selection of T cell receptor beta chains follows, all from one sample in a study of early T cells in non-severe SARS-CoV-2 infection. TCRdb redid the calling of the 5' RACE reads with MiXCR, one entry per CDR3 protein. The data show tens of thousands of distinct CDR3 sequences, 20% seen once. Sequencing used whole blood, obtained at baseline. These receptors all come from an adult who was a healthcare worker with PCR-confirmed SARS-CoV-2 infection or an uninfected control (not recorded which). The CDR3 runs from the conserved cysteine through the conserved F or W. D genes are given only for firm matches. Clone size appears in some rows only: once, few, many, or a class for an expanded clone.

>TRBJ2-1|TRBV3-1|NA|TRBD2
CASSPGTSGGAREQFF
TGTGCCAGCAGCCCCGGGACTAGCGGGGGTGCAAGGGAGCAGTTCTTC
>TRBJ1-4|TRBV3-1|few|TRBD1
CASSQLGQGREKLFF
TGTGCCAGCAGCCAATTAGGACAGGGGCGTGAAAAACTGTTTTTT
>TRBJ2-1|TRBV4-1|many|NA
CASSQDDLSSYNEQFF
TGCGCCAGCAGCCAAGACGACCTAAGCTCCTACAATGAGCAGTTCTTC
>TRBJ1-1|TRBV9|many|NA
CASSVVPMNTEAFF
TGTGCCAGCAGCGTAGTTCCCATGAACACTGAAGCTTTCTTT
>TRBJ1-1|TRBV18|NA|NA
CASSPSPRSMNTEAFF
TGTGCCAGCTCACCATCTCCCCGGAGCATGAACACTGAAGCTTTCTTT
>TRBJ2-3|TRBV27|NA|NA
CASRTRSTDTQYF
TGTGCCAGCCGAACCCGCAGCACAGATACGCAGTATTTT
>TRBJ2-1|TRBV6-2/TRBV6-3|NA|NA
CASSHPYNEQFF
TGTGCCAGCAGTCACCCGTACAATGAGCAGTTCTTC
>TRBJ2-7|TRBV7-9|few|NA
CASSLARGTPYEQYF
TGTGCCAGCAGCTTAGCAAGAGGGACCCCCTACGAGCAGTACTTC
>TRBJ2-1|TRBV9|NA|NA
CASSVGGVYNEQFF
TGTGCCAGCAGCGTCGGAGGGGTCTACAATGAGCAGTTCTTC
>TRBJ2-5|TRBV3-1|many|NA
CASSPRNVGLETQYF
TGTGCCAGCAGCCCGCGGAATGTGGGGCTAGAGACCCAGTACTTC
>TRBJ2-1|TRBV20-1|once|NA
CSAGGASQFF
TGCAGTGCTGGAGGGGCCTCCCAGTTCTTC
>TRBJ2-2|TRBV14|NA|NA
CASSQVDLMNTGELFF
TGTGCCAGCAGCCAAGTGGACCTAATGAACACCGGGGAGCTGTTTTTT
>TRBJ1-6|TRBV3-1|NA|NA
CASSPREWSPLHF
TGTGCCAGCAGCCCCCGCGAATGGTCACCCCTCCACTTT
>TRBJ2-1|TRBV25-1|few|TRBD1
CASRPTGAIHNEQFF
TGTGCCAGCAGGCCTACAGGGGCTATCCACAATGAGCAGTTCTTC
>TRBJ2-3|TRBV27|NA|TRBD2
CASSLSERGGTDTQYF
TGTGCCAGCAGTTTATCGGAGCGGGGGGGCACAGATACGCAGTATTTT
>TRBJ2-6|TRBV12-3/TRBV12-4|many|NA
CASTKEVAIRANVLTF
TGTGCCAGCACCAAAGAGGTGGCGATCCGGGCCAACGTCCTGACTTTC
>TRBJ1-1|TRBV18|few|TRBD1
CASSPRQGAEGTEAFF
TGTGCCAGCTCACCAAGACAGGGGGCGGAGGGCACTGAAGCTTTCTTT
>TRBJ2-5|TRBV15|few|NA
CATSKQQETQYF
TGTGCCACCAGCAAGCAACAAGAGACCCAGTACTTC
>TRBJ1-5|TRBV4-2|few|TRBD1
CASSQDGQGSQPQHF
TGTGCCAGCAGCCAAGATGGACAGGGGTCGCAGCCCCAGCATTTT
>TRBJ2-3|TRBV7-9|few|NA
CASSFRKGVSDTQYF
TGTGCCAGCAGCTTCAGAAAGGGGGTCTCAGATACGCAGTATTTT
>TRBJ2-7|TRBV12-3/TRBV12-4|NA|NA
CASSTSSYEQYF
TGTGCCAGCTCAACTAGCTCCTACGAGCAGTACTTC
>TRBJ2-7|TRBV12-5|NA|TRBD1
CASGTGTGMFKEQYF
TGTGCTAGTGGGACCGGGACAGGGATGTTTAAAGAGCAGTACTTC
>TRBJ2-1|TRBV7-2|NA|TRBD2
CASSMTSHNEQFF
TGTGCCAGCAGCATGACTAGCCACAATGAGCAGTTCTTC
>TRBJ1-1|TRBV2|many|NA
CASSGQNTEAFF
TGTGCCAGCAGTGGTCAGAACACTGAAGCTTTCTTT
>TRBJ2-3|TRBV30|NA|NA
CAWSRDTQYF
TGTGCCTGGAGTCGAGATACGCAGTATTTT
>TRBJ2-5|TRBV15|few|NA
CATSRSVSGTETQYF
TGTGCCACCAGCAGGTCCGTGTCGGGGACGGAGACCCAGTACTTC
>TRBJ2-3|TRBV7-9|NA|TRBD2
CASSRGTRGDTQYF
TGTGCCAGCAGCCGCGGGACTAGGGGGGATACGCAGTATTTT
>TRBJ1-2|TRBV19|few|NA
CASRQGYYGYTF
TGTGCCAGTAGGCAGGGGTACTATGGCTACACCTTC
>TRBJ1-2|TRBV2|NA|NA
CASSEQIGNYGYTF
TGTGCCAGCAGTGAACAAATTGGTAACTATGGCTACACCTTC
>TRBJ1-1|TRBV18|NA|TRBD1
CASSMGQGGNTEAFF
TGTGCCAGCTCTATGGGACAGGGAGGGAACACTGAAGCTTTCTTT
>TRBJ2-5|TRBV5-1|once|NA
CASSLGAAQETQYF
TGCGCCAGCAGCTTGGGGGCGGCCCAAGAGACCCAGTACTTC
>TRBJ2-3|TRBV2|NA|TRBD2
CAILAGAADTQYF
TGTGCCATCCTAGCGGGGGCGGCAGATACGCAGTATTTT
>TRBJ1-5|TRBV29-1|NA|NA
CSVEENSNQPQHF
TGCAGCGTTGAAGAGAATAGCAATCAGCCCCAGCATTTT
>TRBJ2-4|TRBV12-3/TRBV12-4|NA|TRBD2
CASSGGAKNIQYF
TGTGCCAGCAGCGGGGGGGCCAAAAACATTCAGTACTTC
>TRBJ1-6|TRBV20-1|many|NA
CSASGPGRNSPLHF
TGCAGTGCTTCCGGACCCGGGAGGAATTCACCCCTCCACTTT
>TRBJ2-1|TRBV4-1|few|TRBD2
CASSQGELAGGYEQFF
TGCGCCAGCAGCCAAGGGGAACTAGCGGGGGGGTATGAGCAGTTCTTC
>TRBJ1-1|TRBV2|NA|NA
CASSPSGILNTEAFF
TGTGCCAGCAGTCCGTCGGGGATCTTGAACACTGAAGCTTTCTTT
>TRBJ2-3|TRBV7-8|few|TRBD2
CASSLSPTSGGADTQYF
TGTGCCAGCAGCTTAAGCCCGACTAGCGGGGGTGCAGATACGCAGTATTTT
>TRBJ2-7|TRBV11-1|few|NA
CASSLRQGGEQYF
TGTGCCAGCAGCTTACGGCAGGGCGGCGAGCAGTACTTC
>TRBJ1-1|TRBV15|NA|NA
CATSRREQGNTEAFF
TGTGCCACCAGCAGGCGGGAACAGGGGAACACTGAAGCTTTCTTT
>TRBJ1-2|TRBV7-9|few|NA
CASSPSPFFHGYTF
TGTGCCAGCAGCCCATCCCCTTTTTTCCATGGCTACACCTTC
>TRBJ1-5|TRBV29-1|NA|NA
CSVAGDGNQPQHF
TGCAGCGTTGCCGGGGACGGCAATCAGCCCCAGCATTTT
>TRBJ1-1|TRBV18|once|TRBD1
CASSLQGATNTEAFF
TGTGCCAGCTCACTACAGGGGGCTACGAACACTGAAGCTTTCTTT
>TRBJ1-5|TRBV27|NA|NA
CASGRAVNQPQHF
TGTGCCAGCGGGAGGGCAGTCAATCAGCCCCAGCATTTT
>TRBJ2-1|TRBV12-3/TRBV12-4|many|TRBD2
CASSPGLAGTGEQFF
TGTGCCAGCAGTCCAGGACTAGCAGGGACGGGGGAGCAGTTCTTC
>TRBJ2-3|TRBV29-1|few|NA
CSTDRLSTDTQYF
TGCAGCACCGACCGCCTTAGCACAGATACGCAGTATTTT
>TRBJ1-1|TRBV12-3/TRBV12-4|few|NA
CASSPPAGVSEAFF
TGTGCCAGCAGCCCCCCCGCTGGGGTCTCTGAAGCTTTCTTT
>TRBJ1-6|TRBV5-1|few|NA
CASHYVYNSPLHF
TGCGCCAGCCACTATGTCTATAATTCACCCCTCCACTTT
>TRBJ2-7|TRBV25-1|few|NA
CASSDTGRNEQYF
TGTGCCAGCAGTGATACGGGACGCAACGAGCAGTACTTC
>TRBJ1-2|TRBV3-1|NA|TRBD1
CASSQDYRGRSRGYTF
TGTGCCAGCAGCCAAGACTACAGGGGACGATCTAGGGGCTACACCTTC
>TRBJ1-4|TRBV3-1|NA|NA
CASSPFGTVLEKLFF
TGTGCCAGCAGCCCCTTTGGGACCGTGTTAGAAAAACTGTTTTTT
>TRBJ2-3|TRBV18|few|NA
CASSPRLVGSTDTQYF
TGTGCCAGCTCACCCCGCCTGGTCGGAAGCACAGATACGCAGTATTTT
>TRBJ1-1|TRBV3-1|NA|NA
CASSQERTSRTEAFF
TGTGCCAGCAGCCAAGAGAGGACTTCCCGCACTGAAGCTTTCTTT
>TRBJ1-2|TRBV6-6|NA|NA
CASSQEGWGYTF
TGTGCCAGCAGTCAGGAGGGATGGGGCTACACCTTC
>TRBJ2-7|TRBV2|NA|NA
CASSDGVALDEQYF
TGTGCCAGCAGTGATGGGGTAGCCCTAGACGAGCAGTACTTC
>TRBJ1-4|TRBV20-1|few|NA
CSARGRVMEKLFF
TGCAGTGCTAGAGGACGAGTGATGGAAAAACTGTTTTTT
>TRBJ2-1|TRBV5-1|few|NA
CASSPDWEDEQFF
TGCGCCAGCAGCCCGGACTGGGAGGATGAGCAGTTCTTC
>TRBJ2-1|TRBV20-1|few|NA
CSARALADEQFF
TGCAGTGCTAGGGCCCTAGCCGATGAGCAGTTCTTC
>TRBJ2-7|TRBV7-9|NA|TRBD2
CATRGLAGAEQYF
TGTGCCACCCGGGGACTAGCGGGGGCCGAGCAGTACTTC